The 22 T cell receptor beta chains presented below share a single source sample, sequenced in a study of graft-versus-host responses after intestinal transplantation. Clones were sequenced by immunoSEQ multiplex PCR, and TCRdb holds only the in-frame ones, with some missing. The table records some 120,000 clones, 85% to 95% of them present only once. Antigen specificity for these receptors is unknown. The sequencing used unstimulated CD8+ T cells sorted from spleen or lymph node cells, collected before transplant. The source is a human donor who was the organ donor for an intestinal transplant.

The chain couples TRBV15 to TRBJ2-7; 12 bases agree with TRBD2. Germline-derived CDR1 and CDR2 are LNHNV and YYDKDF (reference sequence). Unmatched junction bases numbered 9, after V lost 5 bases and J lost 7 bases. This CDR3 region has 15 residues. CDR3 in amino acids: CATSPRTSGNYEQYF. CDR3 DNA: TGTGCCACCAGCCCACGGACTAGCGGGAACTATGAGCAGTACTTC.

The chain employs TRBV28 and TRBJ2-7; 7 bases fit TRBD1. The CDR3 is made up of 14 amino acids. V shed 9 bases and J 3 bases; nucleotides not matched to a gene: 11. CDR1 and CDR2 from the germline V gene are MDHEN and SYDVKM. CDR3 in amino acids: CASATGTAIYEQYF. As DNA, the CDR3 is TGTGCCAGTGCGACCGGGACAGCCATCTACGAGCAGTACTTC.

The chain employs TRBV30 and TRBJ1-5, with D possibly TRBD1 on 6 matching bases. V gave up 1 base and J gave up 7 bases, with 11 bases separating them. In germline, CDR1 is GTSNPN, CDR2 SVGIG (reference sequence). This CDR3 contains 13 residues. CDR3 in amino acids: CAWSGGPGQPQHF. DNA for the CDR3: TGTGCCTGGAGTGGGGGGCCGGGGCAGCCCCAGCATTTT.

This chain uses TRBV4-1 with TRBJ2-7; no clear D. The germline V gene encodes CDR1 MGHRA and CDR2 YSYEKL. The CDR3 has 13 residues. V lost 1 base and J 0 bases, leaving 4 bases between the germline ends. The CDR3 sequence is CASSQVASYEQYF. CDR3 bases: TGCGCCAGCAGCCAAGTAGCCTCCTACGAGCAGTACTTC.

A single count supports this clone. This sequence joins TRBV19 and TRBJ2-1; 12 bases are shared with TRBD2. Germline CDR1 and CDR2: LNHDA and SQIVND (reference sequence). The length of the CDR3 is 14 residues. With 2 bases clipped from V and 7 bases from J, the junction kept 0 bases outside the gene matches. The DNA for the CDR3 is TGTGCCAGTAGTATACTAGCGGGGGGGAATGAGCAGTTCTTC. Translated: CASSILAGGNEQFF.

The V gene is TRBV6-6, the J gene TRBJ2-7; either TRBD1 or TRBD2 may supply D (5 bases each). The CDR3 length is 15 residues. In germline, CDR1 is MNHNY, CDR2 SVGAGI (reference sequence). V lost 2 bases and J lost 0, with 11 bases in between. The CDR3 DNA reads TGTGCCAGCAGTTACCTGGGGGAGAGCTCCTACGAGCAGTACTTC. Its protein product is CASSYLGESSYEQYF.

The V and J genes are TRBV6-1 and TRBJ1-1; 7 bases align to TRBD1. Trimming removed 7 bases from V and 0 bases from J; junction bases left unmatched: 11. Germline V gives CDR1 MNHNS, CDR2 SASEGT. The CDR3 loop spans 16 amino acids. CDR3 loop: CASNEDPRGVNTEAFF. CDR3 sequence (DNA): TGTGCCAGCAATGAGGATCCCAGGGGGGTGAACACTGAAGCTTTCTTT.

The chain has TRBV27 and TRBJ2-2; D gene uncertain. Germline CDR1 and CDR2: MNHEY and SMNVEV (reference sequence). Trimming pared 8 bases from V and 4 bases from J, leaving 11 bases between. The length of the CDR3 is 13 residues. The CDR3 region is CASLVAGTGELFF. In nucleotides, the CDR3 is TGTGCCAGCCTTGTGGCCGGCACCGGGGAGCTGTTTTTT.

The J gene is TRBJ1-3, the V gene TRBV4-3; 9 nucleotides align to TRBD1. The CDR3 is 16 amino acids. With V trimmed by 3 bases and J by 0 bases, 3 bases remained unmatched. The germline V gene encodes CDR1 LGHNA and CDR2 YSLEER. The CDR3 DNA is TGCGCCAGCAGCCACGGACAGGGGTACTCTGGAAACACCATATATTTT. Translating it yields CASSHGQGYSGNTIYF.

This clone has just a few counts. The V call is TRBV4-2, the J call TRBJ2-7; D perhaps matches TRBD1 (5 bases). Germline CDR1 reads LGHNA; CDR2 reads YNFKEQ. The ends were cut back, 5 bases at V and 2 bases at J, with 10 bases in the middle. This CDR3 region has 13 residues. The CDR3 loop reads CASSGTGAYEQYF. CDR3 nucleotide sequence: TGTGCCAGCAGCGGAACAGGAGCCTACGAGCAGTACTTC.

The chain uses TRBV27 and TRBJ1-1; 7 nucleotides match TRBD1. The CDR3 is 13 amino acids. With 4 bases clipped from V and 1 base from J, the junction kept 0 bases outside the gene matches. Germline CDR1 and CDR2: MNHEY and SMNVEV (reference sequence). This chain's CDR3 is CASSWTGNTEAFF. CDR3 nucleotide sequence: TGTGCCAGCAGTTGGACAGGGAACACTGAAGCTTTCTTT.

This rearrangement joins TRBV19 to TRBJ2-1; D is unresolved. The CDR3 totals 15 residues. Germline loops: CDR1 LNHDA, CDR2 SQIVND (reference sequence). Trimming stripped 5 bases from V and 0 bases from J, with 11 bases between. The CDR3 DNA follows: TGTGCCAGTAGTGCCAGTCTTAGCTCCTACAATGAGCAGTTCTTC. Protein sequence: CASSASLSSYNEQFF.

The CDR3 DNA is TGTGCCAGTAAACCCGAGGGCAATCAGCCCCAGCATTTT. This translates into CASKPEGNQPQHF. The chain combines TRBV19 with TRBJ1-5; unclear D gene. This CDR3 contains 13 residues. The V end lost 7 bases, the J end lost 2 bases, and 9 bases lay between the germline ends. Germline V gives CDR1 LNHDA, CDR2 SQIVND (reference sequence).

This clone was recorded a few times. This chain joins TRBV19 and TRBJ2-5; TRBD2 matches at 7 bases. The CDR3 is 13 amino acids. In germline, CDR1 is LNHDA, CDR2 SQIVND (reference sequence). The CDR3 here is CASERDPGETQYF. DNA of the CDR3: TGTGCTTCCGAGCGGGACCCAGGGGAGACCCAGTACTTC.

V gene TRBV6-5 combines with J gene TRBJ1-2; no firm D call. This CDR3 is built from 14 residues. The germline V and J ends were trimmed by 4 bases and 8 bases, with 17 bases remaining between them. The germline V gene encodes CDR1 MNHEY and CDR2 SVGAGI. The chain's CDR3 is CASSSSGPSVGYTF. DNA for the CDR3: TGTGCCAGCAGTTCCTCCGGACCGTCTGTAGGCTACACCTTC.

This rearrangement joins TRBV4-1 to TRBJ2-7; no definite D call. Germline V gives CDR1 MGHRA, CDR2 YSYEKL. The ends were cut back, 4 bases at V and 0 bases at J, with 7 bases in the middle. CDR3 length equals 13 residues. The CDR3 nucleotides read TGCGCCAGCAGCCCCGGGTCCTCCTACGAGCAGTACTTC. It yields the protein CASSPGSSYEQYF.

The V and J genes are TRBV28 and TRBJ2-1; D is undetermined. CDR1 and CDR2 (germline): MDHEN, SYDVKM. Trimming stripped 4 bases from V and 4 bases from J, with 5 bases between. This CDR3 comprises 12 residues. CDR3 amino acids: CASSYGYNEQFF. CDR3 in DNA: TGTGCCAGCAGTTACGGTTACAATGAGCAGTTCTTC.

The chain is built from TRBV5-4 and TRBJ2-3; tentatively, D is TRBD1 (5 bases). Germline lookup yields CDR1 SGHNT and CDR2 YYREEE (reference sequence). V was shortened by 0 bases and J by 6 bases, with 5 bases between the two germline ends. The CDR3 has 12 amino acids. The CDR3 reads CASSLDRDTQYF. The DNA of the CDR3 is TGTGCCAGCAGCTTGGACAGGGATACGCAGTATTTT.

V usage is TRBV9 and J usage is TRBJ1-2; D may be TRBD1 (5 bases). V dropped 0 bases and J dropped 0 bases, with 12 bases sitting between them. The CDR3 is 16 residues long. From germline, CDR1 is SGDLS and CDR2 YYNGEE. The CDR3 loop is CASSVGQPTSNYGYTF. The CDR3 DNA reads TGTGCCAGCAGCGTAGGACAGCCGACCTCTAACTATGGCTACACCTTC. The full variable domain, with the rest looked up from reference TRBV9 and TRBJ1-2, is DSGVTQTPKHLITATGQRVTLRCSPRSGDLSVYWYQQSLDQGLQFLIQYYNGEERAKGNILERFSAQQFPDLHSELNLSSLELGDSALYFCASSVGQPTSNYGYTFGSGTRLTVV.

The chain carries TRBV7-9 and TRBJ1-2; D not resolved. Germline V gene lookup returns CDR1 SEHNR and CDR2 FQNEAQ (reference sequence). V was trimmed by 5 bases and J by 6 bases, leaving 10 bases between them. This CDR3 comprises 12 residues. CDR3 amino acids: CASSIIRHGYTF. For the CDR3, the DNA is TGTGCCAGCAGCATAATTCGGCATGGCTACACCTTC.

The chain uses TRBV30 and TRBJ2-1; TRBD2 aligns across 12 bases. Germline V lookup: CDR1 GTSNPN, CDR2 SVGIG (reference sequence). The V segment lost 5 bases and the J segment 4 bases; nucleotides outside the gene matches: 3. The CDR3 runs to 14 residues. CDR3 sequence: CAWDLAGGYNEQFF. In DNA, the CDR3 is TGTGCCTGGGATCTAGCGGGAGGGTACAATGAGCAGTTCTTC.

CDR3 sequence: CASSPTWGALEQYF. The DNA of the CDR3 is TGTGCCAGCAGTCCGACATGGGGTGCCCTCGAGCAGTACTTC. The chain links TRBV28 to TRBJ2-7; D gene uncertain. In germline, CDR1 is MDHEN, CDR2 SYDVKM. CDR3 length: 14 amino acids. V was trimmed by 5 bases and J by 6 bases, leaving 17 bases between them.